This T cell receptor beta chain comes out of a study of CD8 T cells in Susac syndrome. Random hexamers served to reverse transcribe roughly 0.5 to 1 ug RNA. TCRdb reprocessed the immunoSEQ multiplex PCR reads with MiXCR, giving one entry per CDR3 protein. The sample lists roughly 130,000 distinct CDR3 sequences, 90% to 95% occurring once. CD8+ and CD4+ T cells from blood underwent TCR beta sequencing, which was carried out in a high-throughput format. FACS enriched CD8+ TEMRA cells, while bulk CD8+ and CD4+ were negatively isolated. This clonotype came up once. The V end was cut by 0 bases, the J end by 1 base, with 18 bases between. From germline, CDR1 is MGHRA and CDR2 YSYEKL. This CDR3 has 18 residues.

This clonotype was obtained from a human donor in good health. The sample was CD4+ T cells from PBMCs. The chain couples TRBV4-1 to TRBJ1-1, with a tentative D call TRBD1 (5 bases). CDR3 amino acids: CASSQDRTKVSWNTEAFF. The CDR3, as DNA: TGCGCCAGCAGCCAAGATAGGACAAAAGTGTCCTGGAACACTGAAGCTTTCTTT.